This T cell receptor (beta chain) was found in a study of neurological immune-mediated disorders. With respect to this clonotype: A much larger clone sits a single nucleotide away, making a read error possible.

TCRdb reprocessed the 5' RACE reads via MiXCR and lists one record per CDR3 protein. The top ten clones hold 3% of a sample with some 60,000 distinct CDR3 sequences, 2.5% of them seen once. With 4 bases removed from V and 9 bases from J, the gap between germline ends came to 21 bases. The CDR3 extends over 15 amino acids. Germline V CDR1 and CDR2: SEHNR, FQNEAQ (reference sequence). This rearrangement joins TRBV7-9 to TRBJ2-5; D is uncertain. Sequences were obtained from PBMCs. The receptor comes from a man between 50 and 59 years old with multiple sclerosis. CDR3 in amino acids: CASSYLGSGAESQYF. In DNA, the CDR3 is TGTGCCAGCAGCTATTTAGGTAGTGGCGCGGAGTCCCAGTACTTC.